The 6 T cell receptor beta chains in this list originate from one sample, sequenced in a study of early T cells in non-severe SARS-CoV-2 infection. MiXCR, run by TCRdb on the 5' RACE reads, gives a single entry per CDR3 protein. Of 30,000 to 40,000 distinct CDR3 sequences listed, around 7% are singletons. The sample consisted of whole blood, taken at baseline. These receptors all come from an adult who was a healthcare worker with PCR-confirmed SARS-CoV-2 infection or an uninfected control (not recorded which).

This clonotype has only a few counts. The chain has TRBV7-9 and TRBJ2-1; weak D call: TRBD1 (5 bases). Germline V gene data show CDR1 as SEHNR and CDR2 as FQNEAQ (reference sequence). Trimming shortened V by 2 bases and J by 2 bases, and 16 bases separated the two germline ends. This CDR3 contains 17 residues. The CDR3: CASSLRGARITYNEQFF. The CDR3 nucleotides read TGTGCCAGCAGCTTAAGGGGCGCGCGTATTACCTACAATGAGCAGTTCTTC.

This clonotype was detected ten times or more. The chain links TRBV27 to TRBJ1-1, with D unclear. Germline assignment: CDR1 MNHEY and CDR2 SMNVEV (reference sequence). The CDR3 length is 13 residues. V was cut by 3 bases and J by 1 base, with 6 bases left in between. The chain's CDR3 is CASSFGQNTEAFF. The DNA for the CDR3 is TGTGCCAGCAGTTTCGGTCAGAACACTGAAGCTTTCTTT.

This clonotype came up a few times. The DNA of the CDR3 is TGTGCCAGCTCACCAAAGTCGGCAGCGGCTGGACTAGCGGGTAACACCGGGGAGCTGTTTTTT. This gives the protein CASSPKSAAAGLAGNTGELFF. V gene TRBV18 combines with J gene TRBJ2-2; 11 bases are shared with TRBD2. J was trimmed by 2 bases and V by 2 bases; bases with no gene match: 16. This CDR3 has 21 residues. Germline lookup yields CDR1 KGHSH and CDR2 LQKENI.

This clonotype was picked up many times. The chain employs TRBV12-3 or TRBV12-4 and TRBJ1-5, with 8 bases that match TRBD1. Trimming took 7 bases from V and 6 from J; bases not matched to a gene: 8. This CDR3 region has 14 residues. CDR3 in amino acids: CASTQGAPSQPQHF. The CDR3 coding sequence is TGTGCCAGCACCCAGGGGGCGCCAAGTCAGCCCCAGCATTTT.

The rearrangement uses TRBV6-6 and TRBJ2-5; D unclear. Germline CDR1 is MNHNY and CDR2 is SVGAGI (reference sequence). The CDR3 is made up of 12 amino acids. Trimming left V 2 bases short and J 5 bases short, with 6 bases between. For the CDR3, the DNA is TGTGCCAGCAGTTACCCCCGCGAGACCCAGTACTTC. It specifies CASSYPRETQYF.

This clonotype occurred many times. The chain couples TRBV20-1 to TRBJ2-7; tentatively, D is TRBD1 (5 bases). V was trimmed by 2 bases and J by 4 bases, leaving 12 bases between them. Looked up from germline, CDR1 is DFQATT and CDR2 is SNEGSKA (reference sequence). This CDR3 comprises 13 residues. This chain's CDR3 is CSARITGTYEQYF. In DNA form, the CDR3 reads TGCAGTGCTAGAATAACAGGAACTTACGAGCAGTACTTC.